This T cell receptor beta chain came from a study of T cell changes during pregnancy in multiple sclerosis. CDR1 is KGHSH and CDR2 is LQKENI in the germline V gene. This CDR3 has 14 amino acids. Between the trimmed V and J ends, which lost 2 bases and 5 bases, there was a span of 12 bases. Sequenced by immunoSEQ multiplex PCR; TCRdb stores in-frame clones only, minus some. The table includes 35,000 to 45,000 clones, 90% detected once. The specimen comprised peripheral blood, sampled in the third trimester of pregnancy. This sequence joins TRBV18 and TRBJ1-1; D is ambiguous. This clonotype was sampled from a female donor in good health, enrolled as a control in a pregnancy study. CDR3 loop: CASSPSVRRTEAFF. The CDR3 DNA reads as TGTGCCAGCTCACCATCGGTTAGAAGAACTGAAGCTTTCTTT.